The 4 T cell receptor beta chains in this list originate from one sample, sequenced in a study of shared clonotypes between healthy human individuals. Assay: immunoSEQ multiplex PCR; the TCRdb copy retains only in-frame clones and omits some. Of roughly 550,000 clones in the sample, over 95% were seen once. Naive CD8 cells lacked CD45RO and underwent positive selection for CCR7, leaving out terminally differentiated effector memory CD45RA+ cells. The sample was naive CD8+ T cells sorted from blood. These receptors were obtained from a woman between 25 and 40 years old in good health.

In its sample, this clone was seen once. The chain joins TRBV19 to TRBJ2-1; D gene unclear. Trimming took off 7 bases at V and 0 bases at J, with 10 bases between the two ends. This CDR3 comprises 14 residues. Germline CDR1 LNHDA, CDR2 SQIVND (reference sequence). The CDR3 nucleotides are TGTGCCAGTAAAAGCCGGAGCTCCTACAATGAGCAGTTCTTC. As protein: CASKSRSSYNEQFF.

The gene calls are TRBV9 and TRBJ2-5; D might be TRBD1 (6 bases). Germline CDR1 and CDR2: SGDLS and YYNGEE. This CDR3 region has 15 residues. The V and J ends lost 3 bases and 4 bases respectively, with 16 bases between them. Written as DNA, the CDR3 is TGTGCCAGCAGCGCAGCTACAGGGTCGGGAGAGACCCAGTACTTC. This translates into CASSAATGSGETQYF.

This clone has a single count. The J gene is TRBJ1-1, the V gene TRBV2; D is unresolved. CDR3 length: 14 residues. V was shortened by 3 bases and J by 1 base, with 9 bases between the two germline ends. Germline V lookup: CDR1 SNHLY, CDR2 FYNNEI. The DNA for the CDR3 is TGTGCCAGCAGTGAGGGTCACCGGAACACTGAAGCTTTCTTT. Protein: CASSEGHRNTEAFF.

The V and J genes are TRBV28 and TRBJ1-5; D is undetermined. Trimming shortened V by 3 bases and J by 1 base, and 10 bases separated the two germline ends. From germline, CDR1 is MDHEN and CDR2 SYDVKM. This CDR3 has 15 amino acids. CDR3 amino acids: CASSFEGLSNQPQHF. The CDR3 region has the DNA TGTGCCAGCAGTTTCGAGGGCCTCAGCAATCAGCCCCAGCATTTT.